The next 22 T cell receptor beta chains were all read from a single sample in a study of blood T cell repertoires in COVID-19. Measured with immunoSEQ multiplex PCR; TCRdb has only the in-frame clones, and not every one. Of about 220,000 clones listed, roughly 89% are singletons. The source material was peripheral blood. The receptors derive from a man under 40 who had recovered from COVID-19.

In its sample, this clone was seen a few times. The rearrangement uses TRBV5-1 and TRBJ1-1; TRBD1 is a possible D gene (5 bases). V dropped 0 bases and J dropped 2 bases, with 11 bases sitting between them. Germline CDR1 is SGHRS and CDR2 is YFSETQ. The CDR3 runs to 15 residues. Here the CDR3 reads CASSLVAGKNTEAFF. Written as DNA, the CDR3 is TGCGCCAGCAGCTTGGTTGCAGGGAAAAACACTGAAGCTTTCTTT.

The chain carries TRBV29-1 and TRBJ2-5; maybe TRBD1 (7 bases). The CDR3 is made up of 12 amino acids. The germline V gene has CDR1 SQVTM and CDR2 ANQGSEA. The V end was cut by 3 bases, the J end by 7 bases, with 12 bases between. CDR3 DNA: TGCAGCGTTGACAACCAGGGGGGGACCCAGTACTTC. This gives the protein CSVDNQGGTQYF.

The CDR3 sequence: CASSTNPQGNTGELFF. CDR3 nucleotide sequence: TGTGCCAGCAGCACCAATCCACAGGGAAACACCGGGGAGCTGTTTTTT. The J gene is TRBJ2-2, the V gene TRBV7-7; perhaps TRBD1 as D (6 bases). Per the germline V gene, CDR1 is SSHAT and CDR2 is FNYEAQ (reference sequence). Trimming shortened V by 5 bases and J by 2 bases, and 15 bases separated the two germline ends. This CDR3 comprises 16 residues.

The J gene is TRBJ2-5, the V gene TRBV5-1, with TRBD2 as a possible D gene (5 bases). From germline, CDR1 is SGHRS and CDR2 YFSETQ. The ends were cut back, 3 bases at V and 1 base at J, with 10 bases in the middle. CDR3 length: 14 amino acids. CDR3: CASSSSGIQETQYF. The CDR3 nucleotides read TGCGCCAGCAGCTCCTCCGGGATCCAAGAGACCCAGTACTTC.

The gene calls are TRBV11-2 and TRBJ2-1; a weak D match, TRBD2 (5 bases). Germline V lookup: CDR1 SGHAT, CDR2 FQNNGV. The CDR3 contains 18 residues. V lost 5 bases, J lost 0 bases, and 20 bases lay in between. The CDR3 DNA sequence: TGTGCCAGCAGCCCCCGCGGAGGAGGCCGGAGCTCCTACAATGAGCAGTTCTTC. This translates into CASSPRGGGRSSYNEQFF.

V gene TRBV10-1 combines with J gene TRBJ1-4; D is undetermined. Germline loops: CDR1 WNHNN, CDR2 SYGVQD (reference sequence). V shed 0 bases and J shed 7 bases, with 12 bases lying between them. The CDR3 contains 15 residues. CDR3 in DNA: TGCGCCAGCAGTGAGTCGAGTACCCGAGGTGAAAAACTGTTTTTT. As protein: CASSESSTRGEKLFF.

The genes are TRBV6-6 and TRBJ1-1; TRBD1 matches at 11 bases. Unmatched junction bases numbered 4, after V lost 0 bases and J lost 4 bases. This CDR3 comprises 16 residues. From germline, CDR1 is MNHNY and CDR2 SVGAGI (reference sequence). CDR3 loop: CASSYSGDRGGTEAFF. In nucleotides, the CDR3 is TGTGCCAGCAGTTACTCGGGGGACAGGGGGGGCACTGAAGCTTTCTTT.

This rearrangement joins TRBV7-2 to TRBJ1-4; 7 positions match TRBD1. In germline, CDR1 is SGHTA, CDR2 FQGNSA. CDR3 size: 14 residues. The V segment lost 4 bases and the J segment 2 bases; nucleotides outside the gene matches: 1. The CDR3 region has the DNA TGTGCCAGCAGCTGGGGACAGACTAATGAAAAACTGTTTTTT. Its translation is CASSWGQTNEKLFF.

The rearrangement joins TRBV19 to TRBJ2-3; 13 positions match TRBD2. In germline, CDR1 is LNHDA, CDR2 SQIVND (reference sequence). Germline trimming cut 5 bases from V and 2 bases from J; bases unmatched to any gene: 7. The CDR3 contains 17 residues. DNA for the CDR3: TGTGCCAGTAGTCCCGGACTAGCGGGGGTAACCACAGATACGCAGTATTTT. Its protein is CASSPGLAGVTTDTQYF.

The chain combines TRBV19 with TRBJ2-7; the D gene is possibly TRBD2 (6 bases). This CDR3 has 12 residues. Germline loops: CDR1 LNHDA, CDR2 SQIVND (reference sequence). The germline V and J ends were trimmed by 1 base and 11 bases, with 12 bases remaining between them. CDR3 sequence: CASSIGGAAEYF. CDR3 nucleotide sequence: TGTGCCAGTAGTATAGGCGGGGCAGCGGAGTACTTC.

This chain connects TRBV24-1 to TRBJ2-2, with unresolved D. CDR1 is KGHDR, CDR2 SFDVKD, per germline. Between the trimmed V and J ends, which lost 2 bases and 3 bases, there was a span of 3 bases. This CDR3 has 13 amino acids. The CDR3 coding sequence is TGTGCCACCAGTGATTCGGACACCGGGGAGCTGTTTTTT. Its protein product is CATSDSDTGELFF.

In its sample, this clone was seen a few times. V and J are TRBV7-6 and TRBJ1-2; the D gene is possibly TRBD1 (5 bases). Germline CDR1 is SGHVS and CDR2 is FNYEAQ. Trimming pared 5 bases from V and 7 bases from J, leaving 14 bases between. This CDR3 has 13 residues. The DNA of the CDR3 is TGTGCCAGCAGCCCGGGACCGGAGGGTGGCTACACCTTC. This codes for CASSPGPEGGYTF.

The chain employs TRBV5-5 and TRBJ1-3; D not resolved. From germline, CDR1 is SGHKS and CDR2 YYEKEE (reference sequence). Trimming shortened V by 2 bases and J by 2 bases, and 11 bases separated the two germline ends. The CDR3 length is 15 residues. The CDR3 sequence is CASSFVSGAGNTIYF. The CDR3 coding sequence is TGTGCCAGCAGCTTTGTAAGCGGGGCTGGAAACACCATATATTTT. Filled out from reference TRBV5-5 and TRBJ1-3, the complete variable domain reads DAGVTQSPTHLIKTRGQQVTLRCSPISGHKSVSWYQQVLGQGPQFIFQYYEKEERGRGNFPDRFSARQFPNYSSELNVNALLLGDSALYLCASSFVSGAGNTIYFGEGSWLTVV.

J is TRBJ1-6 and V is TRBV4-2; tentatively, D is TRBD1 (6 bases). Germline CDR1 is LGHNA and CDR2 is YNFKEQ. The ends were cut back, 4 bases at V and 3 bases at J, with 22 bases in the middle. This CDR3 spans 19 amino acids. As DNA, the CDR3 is TGTGCCAGCAGCCTCGGAGGGGGGGGAGTTGGGATCTATAATTCACCCCTCCACTTT. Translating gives CASSLGGGGVGIYNSPLHF.

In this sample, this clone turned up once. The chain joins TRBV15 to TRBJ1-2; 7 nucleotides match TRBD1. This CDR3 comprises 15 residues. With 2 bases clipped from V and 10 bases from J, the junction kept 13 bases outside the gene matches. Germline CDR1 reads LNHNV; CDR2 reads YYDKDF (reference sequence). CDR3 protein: CATSRPRGQVADYTF. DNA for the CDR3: TGTGCCACCAGCAGACCACGAGGACAGGTAGCGGACTACACCTTC.

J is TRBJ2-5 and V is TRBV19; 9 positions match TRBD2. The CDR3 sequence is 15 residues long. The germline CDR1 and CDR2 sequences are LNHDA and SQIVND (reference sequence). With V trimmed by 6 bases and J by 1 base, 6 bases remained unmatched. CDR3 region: CASRRSGGPQETQYF. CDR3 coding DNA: TGTGCCAGTAGGAGGAGCGGGGGGCCCCAAGAGACCCAGTACTTC.

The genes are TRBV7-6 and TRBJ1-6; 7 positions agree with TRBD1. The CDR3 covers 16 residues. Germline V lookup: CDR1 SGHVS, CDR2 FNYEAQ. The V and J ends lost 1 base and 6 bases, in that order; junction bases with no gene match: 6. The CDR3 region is CASSLGTGTANSPLHF. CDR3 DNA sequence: TGTGCCAGCAGCTTAGGGACCGGGACAGCTAATTCACCCCTCCACTTT.

The CDR3 sequence: CASSFRQGYTGELFF. CDR3 nucleotides: TGTGCCAGCAGTTTCCGACAGGGTTACACCGGGGAGCTGTTTTTT. This chain joins TRBV27 and TRBJ2-2; 7 positions match TRBD1. This CDR3 contains 15 residues. Germline trimming cut 3 bases from V and 3 bases from J; bases unmatched to any gene: 4. The germline CDR1 and CDR2 sequences are MNHEY and SMNVEV (reference sequence).

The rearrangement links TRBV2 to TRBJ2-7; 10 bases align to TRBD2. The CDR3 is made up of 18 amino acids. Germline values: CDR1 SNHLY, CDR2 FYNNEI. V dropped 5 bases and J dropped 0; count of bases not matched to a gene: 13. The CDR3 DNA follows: TGTGCCAGCAGTCTCGAGACTAGCGGGTTACTGAGCTCCTACGAGCAGTACTTC. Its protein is CASSLETSGLLSSYEQYF.

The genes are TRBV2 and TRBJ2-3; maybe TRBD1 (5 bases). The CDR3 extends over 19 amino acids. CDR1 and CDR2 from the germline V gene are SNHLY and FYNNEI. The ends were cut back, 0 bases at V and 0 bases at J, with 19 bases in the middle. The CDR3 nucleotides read TGTGCCAGCAGTGAAGCGTTCCCCACTGCAGGGCGGAGCACAGATACGCAGTATTTT. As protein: CASSEAFPTAGRSTDTQYF.

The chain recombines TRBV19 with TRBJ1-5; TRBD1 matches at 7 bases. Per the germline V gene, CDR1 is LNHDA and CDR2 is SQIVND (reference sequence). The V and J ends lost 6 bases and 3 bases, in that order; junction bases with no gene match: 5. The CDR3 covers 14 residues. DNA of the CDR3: TGTGCCAGTAGCCAAACAGGGGACAATCAGCCCCAGCATTTT. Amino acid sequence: CASSQTGDNQPQHF. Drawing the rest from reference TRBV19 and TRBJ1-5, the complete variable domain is DGGITQSPKYLFRKEGQNVTLSCEQNLNHDAMYWYRQDPGQGLRLIYYSQIVNDFQKGDIAEGYSVSREKKESFPLTVTSAQKNPTAFYLCASSQTGDNQPQHFGDGTRLSIL.

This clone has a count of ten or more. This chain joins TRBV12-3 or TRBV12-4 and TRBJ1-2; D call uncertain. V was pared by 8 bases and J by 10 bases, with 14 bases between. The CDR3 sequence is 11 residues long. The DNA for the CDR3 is TGTGCCAGCTCGCGCGGGAAGGACTACACCTTC. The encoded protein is CASSRGKDYTF.